The 16 T cell receptor beta chains in this list originate from one sample, sequenced in a study of identical twins. Using its own MiXCR run on the 5' RACE reads, TCRdb lists one record per CDR3 protein. The sample holds some 590,000 distinct CDR3 sequences; roughly 9.9% are singletons and the top ten take around 3.1%. The same sample was also used in a study of yellow fever vaccine responses in identical twins.

Material for sequencing was PBMCs. Receptor source: a woman aged 18-29 years in good health.

This clonotype was found a few times. The chain has TRBV23-1 and TRBJ2-7, with TRBD1 matching 9 bases. TRBV23-1 is placed among ORFs of uncertain function. The CDR3 runs to 16 residues. The trim removed 6 bases at V and 5 bases at J, leaving 14 bases unmatched. CDR3 protein: CASSLTRDRAPHEQYF. In nucleotides, the CDR3 is TGCGCCAGCAGCCTAACCCGGGACAGGGCCCCGCACGAGCAGTACTTC.

Ten or more counts support this clonotype. V is TRBV20-1 and J is TRBJ1-4; D not certain. This CDR3 contains 16 residues. V was pared by 0 bases and J by 6 bases, with 17 bases between. Germline CDR1 DFQATT, CDR2 SNEGSKA (reference sequence). The CDR3 DNA reads as TGCAGTGCTAGAGACCCCTCGGCGGGCCGACATGAAAAACTGTTTTTT. It translates to CSARDPSAGRHEKLFF.

This clonotype has a count of ten or more. DNA for the CDR3: TGTGCTCAAAGGCATTCGGAGGGCTACACCTTC. It is translated as CAQRHSEGYTF. V gene TRBV12-3 or TRBV12-4 combines with J gene TRBJ1-2; D unresolved. The CDR3 runs to 11 residues.

The V gene is TRBV28, the J gene TRBJ1-4, with D perhaps matching TRBD1 (5 bases). This CDR3 region has 13 residues. V was pared by 5 bases and J by 10 bases, with 14 bases between. Looked up from germline, CDR1 is MDHEN and CDR2 is SYDVKM. The chain's CDR3 is CASSRPAGGKLFF. The CDR3 nucleotides read TGTGCCAGCAGTCGCCCAGCCGGGGGAAAACTGTTTTTT.

The J gene is TRBJ2-7, the V gene TRBV18; D might be TRBD2 (6 bases). The germline V gene has CDR1 KGHSH and CDR2 LQKENI. V was trimmed by 6 bases and J by 5 bases, leaving 11 bases between them. The CDR3 has 12 residues. CDR3 region: CASSGGVNEQYF. The CDR3 coding sequence is TGTGCCAGCTCTGGAGGGGTTAACGAGCAGTACTTC.

This clonotype was seen a handful of times. The genes are TRBV4-1 and TRBJ2-5; D unresolved. Trimming took 1 base from V and 4 from J, leaving 10 bases between them. CDR1 is MGHRA, CDR2 YSYEKL, per germline. This CDR3 spans 14 amino acids. Here the CDR3 reads CASSQVFYGETQYF. CDR3 sequence (DNA): TGCGCCAGCAGCCAAGTTTTTTACGGAGAGACCCAGTACTTC.

The DNA of the CDR3 is TGTGCCAGCAGTGAATTTGAGAGCAATCAGCCCCAGCATTTT. This codes for CASSEFESNQPQHF. The rearrangement links TRBV6-1 to TRBJ1-5; D ambiguous. Looked up from germline, CDR1 is MNHNS and CDR2 is SASEGT. Trimming took 2 bases from V and 1 from J, leaving 6 bases between them. The CDR3 is 14 amino acids.

V and J are TRBV6-5 and TRBJ2-1; weak D call: TRBD2 (5 bases). The CDR3 is 16 amino acids. V lost 4 bases and J 12 bases, leaving 25 bases between the germline ends. Germline assignment: CDR1 MNHEY and CDR2 SVGAGI. The CDR3 DNA is TGTGCCAGCAGTTCCCTAGACTCCTTAGCGCCCTCGAGGCAGTTCTTC. Its protein is CASSSLDSLAPSRQFF.

The chain couples TRBV11-2 to TRBJ2-3, with 11 positions matching TRBD2. The CDR3 length is 20 residues. Trimming took 3 bases from V and 2 from J; bases not matched to a gene: 16. CDR1 and CDR2 (germline): SGHAT, FQNNGV. The CDR3 is CASSFTYRLGTSGFTDTQYF. In DNA, the CDR3 is TGTGCCAGCAGCTTTACTTATAGACTCGGGACTAGCGGATTCACAGATACGCAGTATTTT.

The sample holds many counts of this clonotype. The chain has TRBV9 and TRBJ2-5; possible D gene TRBD2, 6 bases. In germline, CDR1 is SGDLS, CDR2 YYNGEE. The CDR3 is made up of 17 amino acids. The V and J ends lost 2 bases and 0 bases respectively, with 17 bases between them. Here the CDR3 reads CASSVQEGSPNQETQYF. CDR3 coding DNA: TGTGCCAGCAGCGTTCAGGAGGGAAGTCCGAACCAAGAGACCCAGTACTTC.

This clonotype was counted only a few times. This chain uses TRBV4-2 with TRBJ2-4; 12 nucleotides line up with TRBD2. The CDR3 has 13 residues. V dropped 3 bases and J dropped 16; count of bases not matched to a gene: 7. Germline V lookup: CDR1 LGHNA, CDR2 YNFKEQ. CDR3 sequence: CASSHALTSGRYF. CDR3 nucleotide sequence: TGTGCCAGCAGCCATGCCCTGACTAGCGGGAGATACTTC.

The chain couples TRBV28 to TRBJ1-5; 7 bases agree with TRBD1. Germline trimming cut 6 bases from V and 4 bases from J; bases unmatched to any gene: 9. The germline gives CDR1 MDHEN, CDR2 SYDVKM. The length of the CDR3 is 15 residues. As DNA, the CDR3 is TGTGCCAGCAGCCCCCCGACAGGGTGGAATCAGCCCCAGCATTTT. Translation: CASSPPTGWNQPQHF.

The rearrangement joins TRBV12-3 or TRBV12-4 to TRBJ2-5; the match to TRBD2 covers 11 bases. J gave up 0 bases and V 5 bases, and 5 bases lay outside the gene matches. The CDR3 extends over 16 amino acids. The CDR3 here is CASSPPGLADQETQYF. Written as DNA, the CDR3 is TGTGCCAGCAGTCCCCCGGGACTAGCGGACCAAGAGACCCAGTACTTC.

This clonotype was seen more than once but under ten times. The chain joins TRBV4-2 to TRBJ1-2, with 7 bases aligning to TRBD1. CDR1 LGHNA and CDR2 YNFKEQ come from the germline V gene. CDR3 size: 14 residues. V dropped 7 bases and J dropped 6; count of bases not matched to a gene: 11. Here the CDR3 reads CASTRGEVEDGYTF. CDR3 coding DNA: TGTGCCAGCACCAGGGGGGAAGTCGAGGATGGCTACACCTTC.

This clonotype occurred many times. This chain connects TRBV7-9 to TRBJ1-3; D not resolved. CDR3 size: 14 residues. Trimming pared 0 bases from V and 1 base from J, leaving 4 bases between. The germline V gene has CDR1 SEHNR and CDR2 FQNEAQ (reference sequence). CDR3 sequence: CASSLAGSGNTIYF. The CDR3 DNA reads as TGTGCCAGCAGCTTAGCGGGATCTGGAAACACCATATATTTT.

This clonotype was counted ten times or more. V is TRBV7-8 and J is TRBJ1-5; 11 bases agree with TRBD1. The germline CDR1 and CDR2 sequences are SGHVS and FQNEAQ. After removal of 2 bases from V and 7 bases from J, the junction contained 7 bases not matched to a gene. The CDR3 is made up of 16 amino acids. The CDR3 DNA follows: TGTGCCAGCAGCTTATTTGGGACAGGGGGTTTACAGCCCCAGCATTTT. Translation gives CASSLFGTGGLQPQHF.